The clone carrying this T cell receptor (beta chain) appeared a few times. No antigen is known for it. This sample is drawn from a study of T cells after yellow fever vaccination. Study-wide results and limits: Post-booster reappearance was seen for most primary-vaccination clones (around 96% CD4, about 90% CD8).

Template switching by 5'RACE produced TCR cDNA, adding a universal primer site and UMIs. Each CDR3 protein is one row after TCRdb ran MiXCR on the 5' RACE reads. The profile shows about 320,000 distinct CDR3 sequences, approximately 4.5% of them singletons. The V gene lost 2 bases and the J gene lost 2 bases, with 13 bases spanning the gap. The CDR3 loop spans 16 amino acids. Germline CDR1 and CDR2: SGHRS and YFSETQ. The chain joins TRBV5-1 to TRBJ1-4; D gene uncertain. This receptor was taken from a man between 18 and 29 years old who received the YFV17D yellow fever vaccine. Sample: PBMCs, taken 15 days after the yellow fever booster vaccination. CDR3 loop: CASSFLGASTNEKLFF. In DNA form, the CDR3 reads TGCGCCAGCAGCTTTCTGGGAGCATCGACTAATGAAAAACTGTTTTTT.